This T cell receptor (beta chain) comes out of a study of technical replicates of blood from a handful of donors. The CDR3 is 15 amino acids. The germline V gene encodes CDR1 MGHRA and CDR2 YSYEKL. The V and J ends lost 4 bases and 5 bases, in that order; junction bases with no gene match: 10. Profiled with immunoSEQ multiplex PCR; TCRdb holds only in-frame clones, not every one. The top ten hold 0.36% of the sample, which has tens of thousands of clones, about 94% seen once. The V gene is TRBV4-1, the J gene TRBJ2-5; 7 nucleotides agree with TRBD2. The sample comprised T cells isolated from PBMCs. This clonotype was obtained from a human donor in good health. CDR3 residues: CASSPRAGAIETQYF. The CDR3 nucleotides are TGCGCCAGCAGCCCCCGGGCGGGAGCTATTGAGACCCAGTACTTC.